Given below is one T cell receptor beta chain in context. Its cognate antigen has yet to be identified. Nothing much larger sits one base from this clone, and base qualities are not available. The data stem from a study of metastatic and nonmetastatic thyroid tumors (dated by TCRdb to 2020 to 2022). Regarding the complete study: Repertoires were compared across peripheral blood and tumor or nodule tissue samples from malignant and benign thyroid patients. Broader findings and caveats from the paper: In both blood and tumor samples, TCR beta diversity was reported to be significantly higher in malignant tumors than in benign nodules.

The library was built by means of PCR. This sample was sequenced with an Illumina HiSeq 4000. High-throughput sequencing was used to profile the TCR beta-chain CDR3 region of every patient. The paper's processing steps were these. Drawing on CDR3 differences between clinicopathological groups, the researchers built a classifier meant to tell apart patients with distant-metastatic papillary thyroid cancer. The Shannon index was used to measure repertoire diversity, and the Morisita-Horn index was used to measure how similar tumor and blood repertoires were. Through fastp at Q25 and MiXCR, TCRdb rebuilt clones from the public reads, retaining in-frame beta chains. Here the V and J calls rest on TCRdb's processing, not on the authors' analysis. For this sample the table gives about 21,000 clones, of which approximately 37% were detected only once. The top ten clonotypes cover about 23% of the sample.

No patient had received any treatment before thyroid surgery. Using T-cell receptor beta sequencing, the researchers looked back retrospectively at clinical samples from patients, gathered between about 2012 and 2019. The CDR3 runs 13 amino acids, cysteine and phenylalanine included. Just CDR3 DNA is preserved here, 39 bases in frame from base 1. CDR1 and CDR2 were assigned from the germline V gene (reference sequence) as MNHEY and SMNVEV. Cut back by 6 bases and 0 bases, the V and J ends lie 9 bases apart. The chain uses TRBV27 and TRBJ2-7; tentative D gene TRBD1, with 6 bases matching. The receptor's source is a female donor with papillary thyroid cancer or a benign thyroid nodule (not recorded which). Some clones in this sample may be carry-over from other donors' samples. The sample consisted of tumor tissue. The bases read TGTGCCAGCAGCCGGGACAACTCCTACGAGCAGTACTTC. It specifies CASSRDNSYEQYF.